This T cell receptor (beta chain) was captured by sequencing in a study of T cell changes during pregnancy in multiple sclerosis. Generated by immunoSEQ multiplex PCR, the TCRdb table keeps only in-frame clones and is missing some. The data hold 55,000 to 80,000 clones, with around 90% observed a single time. Germline values: CDR1 KGHSH, CDR2 LQKENI. Trimming cost V 3 bases and J 2 bases, with 13 bases left between them. This CDR3 comprises 15 residues. The chain is built from TRBV18 and TRBJ1-2; tentatively, D is TRBD1 (6 bases). The clonotype originates from a female donor in good health, enrolled as a control in a pregnancy study. Material: peripheral blood, obtained after pregnancy. CDR3 residues: CASSPTGTLNYGYTF. In DNA form, the CDR3 reads TGTGCCAGCTCACCCACAGGGACCCTAAACTATGGCTACACCTTC. The whole variable domain, filled in from reference TRBV18 and TRBJ1-2, reads NAGVMQNPRHLVRRRGQEARLRCSPMKGHSHVYWYRQLPEEGLKFMVYLQKENIIDESGMPKERFSAEFPKEGPSILRIQQVVRGDSAAYFCASSPTGTLNYGYTFGSGTRLTVV.